Listed below are T cell receptor beta chains from one sample, sequenced in a study of graft-versus-host responses after intestinal transplantation. Generated by immunoSEQ multiplex PCR, the TCRdb table keeps only in-frame clones and is missing some. This sample yields around 21,000 clones, of which roughly 36% are seen a single time; roughly 2% belongs to the top ten. Sequenced material: alloreactive CD4+ T cells from a mixed lymphocyte reaction culture, taken before transplantation. The receptors were sampled from a human patient who was an organ donor for intestinal transplantation. Both conserved end residues are trimmed from each CDR3. The order of the fields is V gene, CDR3 length, clone size, CDR3 protein. A row's size may be missing; if present it is once, few, many or a size class.

v_gene: TRBV6-6
len: 13
abundance: few
CDR3aa: ASSWGGDSNQPQH

v_gene: TRBV5-3
len: 14
abundance: few
CDR3aa: ARSLVRKRTNEKLF

v_gene: TRBV11-2
len: 11
abundance: once
CDR3aa: ASSTIQQETQY

v_gene: TRBV6-6
len: 10
abundance: once
CDR3aa: ASSYERTEAF

v_gene: TRBV5-6
len: 11
abundance: NA
CDR3aa: ASSLQGSDTQY

v_gene: TRBV7-2
len: 11
abundance: NA
CDR3aa: ASSLRGGDGYT

v_gene: TRBV6-6
len: 13
abundance: NA
CDR3aa: ASSYYAGVNQPQH

v_gene: TRBV28
len: 10
abundance: few
CDR3aa: ASSYQFYGYT

v_gene: TRBV5-1
len: 12
abundance: NA
CDR3aa: ASSWGLAGDEQY

v_gene: TRBV30
len: 14
abundance: NA
CDR3aa: AWSVLSKRSTDTQY

v_gene: TRBV11-2
len: 11
abundance: NA
CDR3aa: ASSLAGGYGYT

v_gene: TRBV5-4
len: 13
abundance: medium-sized
CDR3aa: ASSLDIGTDYGYT

v_gene: TRBV2
len: 13
abundance: few
CDR3aa: ASSPGLAGADTQY

v_gene: TRBV6-5
len: 12
abundance: NA
CDR3aa: ASSPKGPPFTAF

v_gene: TRBV6-5
len: 11
abundance: few
CDR3aa: ASSYSGGRGYT

v_gene: TRBV5-6
len: 16
abundance: NA
CDR3aa: ASSLATGTGIFSVTQY

v_gene: TRBV7-6
len: 11
abundance: NA
CDR3aa: ASSLDTYNEQF

v_gene: TRBV5-8
len: 14
abundance: few
CDR3aa: ASSLGLAGLQETQY

v_gene: TRBV27
len: 12
abundance: NA
CDR3aa: ASSFGTANQPQH

v_gene: TRBV15
len: 14
abundance: NA
CDR3aa: ATSRAKTDPYGKLF

v_gene: TRBV6-6
len: 14
abundance: NA
CDR3aa: ASSYGGAMINTEAF

v_gene: TRBV9
len: 13
abundance: few
CDR3aa: ASSERGQGSNEQF

v_gene: TRBV19
len: 12
abundance: once
CDR3aa: ASSTGQGAGELF

v_gene: TRBV5-1
len: 13
abundance: NA
CDR3aa: ASSPRTGASYEQY

v_gene: TRBV27
len: 13
abundance: NA
CDR3aa: ASTEAGDRLNEQF

v_gene: TRBV7-2
len: 17
abundance: NA
CDR3aa: ASSLRTSGPSRTTYEQY

v_gene: TRBV11-1
len: 15
abundance: NA
CDR3aa: ASSLRALGRGLNEQF

v_gene: TRBV14
len: 13
abundance: NA
CDR3aa: ASSQAVGWFTEAF

v_gene: TRBV6-6
len: 11
abundance: NA
CDR3aa: ASLDLAKNIQY

v_gene: TRBV10-3
len: 11
abundance: NA
CDR3aa: AIAASLSYEQY

v_gene: TRBV6-1
len: 11
abundance: NA
CDR3aa: ASSSLGNTEAF

v_gene: TRBV6-6
len: 13
abundance: few
CDR3aa: ASRFPGTGGSGYT

v_gene: TRBV20-1
len: 9
abundance: few
CDR3aa: SAGPTDTQY

v_gene: TRBV11-2
len: 11
abundance: NA
CDR3aa: ASSPSGVYEQY

v_gene: TRBV5-1
len: 13
abundance: NA
CDR3aa: ASSLGPEMNTEAF

v_gene: TRBV29-1
len: 14
abundance: NA
CDR3aa: SVRGAAASAEGEAF

v_gene: TRBV5-1
len: 14
abundance: medium-sized
CDR3aa: ASSLLGPGGYNEQF

v_gene: TRBV2
len: 15
abundance: few
CDR3aa: ASTQGAPSATNEKLF

v_gene: TRBV6-5
len: 11
abundance: NA
CDR3aa: ASSSPGANVLT

v_gene: TRBV5-7
len: 13
abundance: few
CDR3aa: ASSLAHGGEETQY

v_gene: TRBV5-1
len: 11
abundance: NA
CDR3aa: ASSKREMETQY

v_gene: TRBV7-7
len: 13
abundance: NA
CDR3aa: ASSSNPQGGHEQY